This T cell receptor (beta chain) appears in the sequencing data of a study of blood T cells in healthy people across ages. Study details: Per every two T cells, about one barcoded beta molecule was captured by template switching. Study-level findings and limits: The unsorted PBMCs prevented any conclusive comparison of naive versus antigen-experienced cells. Long-lived donors had more naive CD4+ cells and higher diversity than aged donors.

Using a J-beta primer mix together with a sample-barcoded 5' primer, a second PCR was run for about 6 to 12 cycles. TCRdb redid the calling of the 5' RACE reads with MiXCR, one entry per CDR3 protein. The profile shows around 400,000 distinct CDR3 sequences, approximately 47% of them singletons. On this clonotype itself: Antigen: not known.

The clonotype was recovered from a man between 60 and 75 years old in good health. The specimen was blood.

The CDR3 region has the DNA TGTGCCAGCGTACGGCGGGGTTACACAGATACGCAGTATTTT. Its protein is CASVRRGYTDTQYF. The rearrangement links TRBV3-1 to TRBJ2-3; a possible D gene is TRBD2 (6 bases). Germline loops: CDR1 LGHDT, CDR2 YNNKEL (reference sequence). The CDR3 totals 14 residues. The germline V and J ends were trimmed by 8 bases and 2 bases, with 14 bases remaining between them.